These 27 T cell receptor beta chains came from one sample sequenced in a study of shared clonotypes between healthy human individuals (dated by TCRdb to 2020 to 2021). Library method: the immunoSEQ multiplex PCR assay. In its TCRdb copy, this immuneACCESS table keeps in-frame sequences only and misses some clones. Where compared with another copy, unresolved V genes explain less than half of these, and the others have no known cause. The sample has millions of clones on record, 85% to 95% of them singletons. About 0.41% of the sample belongs to the ten largest clones. Sequencing was done on a sample of naive CD4+ T cells from PBMCs. The cell subset or site label corresponds to: CD45RA+ positively selected. The receptor set was obtained from a man aged 18 to 29 in good health. Some clones in this sample may be carry-over from other donors' samples.

The chain recombines TRBV12-5 with TRBJ1-2, with D possibly being TRBD1 (5 bases). The CDR3 covers 15 residues. The V and J ends lost 6 bases and 4 bases respectively, with 18 bases between them. The V gene's germline CDR1 is LGHNT and CDR2 FRNRAP. The CDR3 here is CASGPEWGGAYGYTF. CDR3 nucleotides: TGTGCTAGTGGCCCCGAGTGGGGCGGGGCCTATGGCTACACCTTC.

V is TRBV7-3 and J is TRBJ2-6, with D hard to call. Deletions cut 5 bases from V and 7 bases from J, with 9 bases between. Per germline, CDR1 SGHTA and CDR2 FQGTGA. The CDR3 covers 13 residues. This CDR3 is CASSLARANVLTF. The DNA for the CDR3 is TGTGCCAGCAGCCTCGCTCGAGCCAACGTCCTGACTTTC. The variable domain in full, completed from reference TRBV7-3 and TRBJ2-6, reads GAGVSQTPSNKVTEKGKYVELRCDPISGHTALYWYRQSLGQGPEFLIYFQGTGAADDSGLPNDRFFAVRPEGSVSTLKIQRTERGDSAVYLCASSLARANVLTFGAGSRLTVL.

The gene calls are TRBV6-1 and TRBJ1-2, with a weak D call TRBD1 (6 bases). Trimming pared 5 bases from V and 0 bases from J, leaving 13 bases between. Germline lookup yields CDR1 MNHNS and CDR2 SASEGT. CDR3 size: 15 residues. This chain's CDR3 is CASSNQGRANYGYTF. The CDR3 coding sequence is TGTGCCAGCAGTAATCAGGGGCGGGCTAACTATGGCTACACCTTC.

The chain is built from TRBV5-1 and TRBJ2-2; 11 bases agree with TRBD1. CDR1 and CDR2 from the germline V gene are SGHRS and YFSETQ. The CDR3 is made up of 16 amino acids. V shed 3 bases and J 6 bases; nucleotides not matched to a gene: 7. This chain's CDR3 is CASSWGPGQGAGELFF. CDR3 DNA sequence: TGCGCCAGCAGCTGGGGCCCGGGACAGGGGGCCGGGGAGCTGTTTTTT.

Turning to this clone: The sample carries other DNA sequences with the same CDR3. The chain uses TRBV5-1 and TRBJ2-3; unclear D gene. CDR1 and CDR2 from the germline V gene are SGHRS and YFSETQ. This CDR3 has 13 residues. Between the trimmed V and J ends, which lost 0 bases and 3 bases, there was a span of 5 bases. The CDR3 DNA follows: TGCGCCAGCAGCTTGGCATCGACAGATACGCAGTATTTT. This codes for CASSLASTDTQYF.

The CDR3 DNA reads as TGTGCCAGCAGTTACACCAATCCTAATGAAAAACTGTTTTTT. Amino acids: CASSYTNPNEKLFF. V is TRBV6-5 and J is TRBJ1-4; D is unclear. The V and J ends lost 2 bases and 3 bases respectively, with 7 bases between them. Germline-derived CDR1 and CDR2 are MNHEY and SVGAGI. The CDR3 is 14 residues long.

The chain joins TRBV4-2 to TRBJ1-5; no clear D. The CDR3 is made up of 16 amino acids. V dropped 2 bases and J dropped 0 bases, with 11 bases sitting between them. CDR1 is LGHNA, CDR2 YNFKEQ, per germline. The CDR3 region has the DNA TGTGCCAGCAGCCAAAGGGTCGGGGTTAGCAATCAGCCCCAGCATTTT. Translation gives CASSQRVGVSNQPQHF.

This chain connects TRBV29-1 to TRBJ2-1; D is ambiguous. Between the trimmed V and J ends, which lost 1 base and 8 bases, there was a span of 9 bases. This CDR3 region has 12 residues. CDR1 and CDR2 from the germline V gene are SQVTM and ANQGSEA. The CDR3 coding sequence is TGCAGCGTTGAAGTCTCGACTTATGAGCAGTTCTTC. This codes for CSVEVSTYEQFF.

The V call is TRBV7-8, the J call TRBJ1-2; maybe TRBD1 (5 bases). The germline CDR1 and CDR2 sequences are SGHVS and FQNEAQ. The CDR3 has 16 residues. Deletions cut 5 bases from V and 6 bases from J, with 22 bases between. The DNA of the CDR3 is TGTGCCAGCAGCAAGAGGGACGGCGGGACTAGAAATGGCTACACCTTC. It translates to CASSKRDGGTRNGYTF.

The chain combines TRBV28 with TRBJ1-6, with D unresolved. V was pared by 7 bases and J by 2 bases, with 3 bases between. In germline, CDR1 is MDHEN, CDR2 SYDVKM. There are 12 residues in the CDR3. In DNA, the CDR3 is TGTGCCAGCATAGCCTATAATTCACCCCTCCACTTT. Its protein product is CASIAYNSPLHF.

The chain joins TRBV19 to TRBJ2-5; D is perhaps TRBD1 or TRBD2 (5 bases each). The CDR3 runs 13 residues. V was pared by 7 bases and J by 4 bases, with 13 bases between. CDR1 is LNHDA and CDR2 is SQIVND in the germline V gene (reference sequence). CDR3 nucleotides: TGTGCCAGTACCCGGGACGGCCTAGAGACCCAGTACTTC. Its protein is CASTRDGLETQYF. Based on the CDR3 plus reference TRBV19 and TRBJ2-5, the full variable domain is DGGITQSPKYLFRKEGQNVTLSCEQNLNHDAMYWYRQDPGQGLRLIYYSQIVNDFQKGDIAEGYSVSREKKESFPLTVTSAQKNPTAFYLCASTRDGLETQYFGPGTRLLVL.

CDR3 sequence reads: CASIQGYGYTF. For the CDR3, the DNA is TGTGCCAGCATCCAGGGCTATGGCTACACCTTC. The chain carries TRBV21-1 and TRBJ1-2; TRBD1 is the table's D call, not checked against the DNA. TRBV21-1 has pseudogene status. This CDR3 region has 11 residues.

The chain is built from TRBV9 and TRBJ1-2; 8 bases are shared with TRBD1. Germline CDR1 SGDLS, CDR2 YYNGEE. With 4 bases clipped from V and 3 bases from J, the junction kept 5 bases outside the gene matches. The CDR3 loop spans 14 amino acids. The CDR3 region is CASSSTGVHYGYTF. CDR3 sequence (DNA): TGTGCCAGCAGCTCGACAGGGGTCCACTATGGCTACACCTTC.

The CDR3 here is CASSLAWQGHEQYF. The CDR3 DNA sequence: TGTGCCAGCAGCTTGGCCTGGCAGGGCCACGAGCAGTACTTC. The chain combines TRBV5-4 with TRBJ2-7; tentatively, D is TRBD1 (5 bases). This CDR3 has 14 amino acids. The germline V gene has CDR1 SGHNT and CDR2 YYREEE (reference sequence). V dropped 0 bases and J dropped 5 bases, with 12 bases sitting between them.

CDR3 loop: CASSSGLAGGLQTDTQYF. DNA of the CDR3: TGCGCCAGCAGCTCTGGACTAGCGGGAGGGCTACAGACAGATACGCAGTATTTT. The rearrangement links TRBV5-1 to TRBJ2-3, with 15 bases aligning to TRBD2. Germline V lookup: CDR1 SGHRS, CDR2 YFSETQ. The CDR3 runs to 18 residues. V was clipped by 3 bases and J by 3 bases; unmatched bases: 8.

The genes are TRBV11-3 and TRBJ2-2; tentatively, D is TRBD2 (5 bases). Deletions cut 0 bases from V and 2 bases from J, with 10 bases between. The CDR3 covers 16 residues. CDR1 and CDR2 (germline): SGHNT, YENEEA. Written as DNA, the CDR3 is TGTGCCAGCAGCTTAGAAGGCAGACTAAACACCGGGGAGCTGTTTTTT. It encodes CASSLEGRLNTGELFF.

The chain has TRBV5-1 and TRBJ2-7; 7 bases fit TRBD2. In germline, CDR1 is SGHRS, CDR2 YFSETQ. This CDR3 comprises 15 residues. V lost 4 bases and J lost 2; bases outside the gene matches: 9. The CDR3 reads CASSTHTSDPYEQYF. CDR3 sequence (DNA): TGCGCCAGCAGCACCCATACTAGCGACCCCTACGAGCAGTACTTC.

V and J are TRBV25-1 and TRBJ2-7; the D gene is possibly TRBD2 (5 bases). V was cut by 3 bases and J by 5 bases, with 17 bases left in between. The length of the CDR3 is 15 residues. Germline V CDR1 and CDR2: MGHDK, SYGVNS. Here the CDR3 DNA reads TGTGCCAGCAGTGACAGCCGGGGAACATCCGACGAGCAGTACTTC. It translates to CASSDSRGTSDEQYF.

The chain recombines TRBV28 with TRBJ2-5; tentative D call: TRBD1 (5 bases). The V gene lost 2 bases and the J gene lost 4 bases, with 8 bases spanning the gap. Germline V lookup: CDR1 MDHEN, CDR2 SYDVKM. The CDR3 runs 13 residues. The CDR3 loop reads CASSLQGLETQYF. In DNA, the CDR3 is TGTGCCAGCAGTTTACAGGGCTTAGAGACCCAGTACTTC.

Notes on this clone: Other DNA sequences in this sample translate to the same CDR3. The CDR3 loop is CASSVPGGNTIYF. The CDR3 nucleotides are TGTGCCAGCAGCGTTCCGGGGGGAAACACCATATATTTT. V is TRBV9 and J is TRBJ1-3; D gene ambiguous. The CDR3 has 13 residues. Germline V CDR1 and CDR2: SGDLS, YYNGEE. V was trimmed by 2 bases and J by 4 bases, leaving 7 bases between them.

The chain links TRBV9 to TRBJ2-3, with D perhaps TRBD2 (6 bases). The CDR3 loop spans 16 amino acids. V shed 4 bases and J shed 2 bases, with 17 bases lying between them. Germline V gene lookup returns CDR1 SGDLS and CDR2 YYNGEE. This CDR3 is CASSHLFGGNTDTQYF. DNA of the CDR3: TGTGCCAGCAGCCACCTGTTTGGCGGGAACACAGATACGCAGTATTTT.

The chain has TRBV5-1 and TRBJ2-1; perhaps TRBD1 as D (6 bases). This CDR3 has 15 amino acids. In germline, CDR1 is SGHRS, CDR2 YFSETQ. V lost 1 base and J 7 bases, leaving 15 bases between the germline ends. Here the CDR3 reads CASSLIPGVENEQFF. The CDR3 nucleotides are TGCGCCAGCAGCTTGATCCCAGGGGTGGAGAATGAGCAGTTCTTC.

This chain links TRBV13 with TRBJ2-2; 9 bases align to TRBD1. The CDR3 loop spans 15 amino acids. The V and J ends lost 6 bases and 4 bases, in that order; junction bases with no gene match: 6. CDR1 is PRHDT and CDR2 is FYEKMQ in the germline V gene (reference sequence). As DNA, the CDR3 is TGTGCCAGCAGTTGGGGACAGGGCGGCACCGGGGAGCTGTTTTTT. Its translation: CASSWGQGGTGELFF. Full variable domain (remainder filled in from reference TRBV13 and TRBJ2-2): AAGVIQSPRHLIKEKRETATLKCYPIPRHDTVYWYQQGPGQDPQFLISFYEKMQSDKGSIPDRFSAQQFSDYHSELNMSSLELGDSALYFCASSWGQGGTGELFFGEGSRLTVL.

This clone was counted once. V gene TRBV10-1 combines with J gene TRBJ2-3, with 7 nucleotides matching TRBD2. This CDR3 is built from 14 residues. Per germline, CDR1 WNHNN and CDR2 SYGVQD (reference sequence). CDR3 sequence reads: CANGAGERTDTQYF. In nucleotides, the CDR3 is TGCGCTAATGGGGCGGGAGAACGCACAGATACGCAGTATTTT.

The V call is TRBV11-3, the J call TRBJ2-2; 14 positions agree with TRBD2. Per germline, CDR1 SGHNT and CDR2 YENEEA. After removal of 5 bases from V and 6 bases from J, the junction contained 8 bases not matched to a gene. The CDR3 spans 17 residues. The CDR3 DNA reads as TGTGCCAGCAGCCCTGGACTAGCGGGAGGTTTATCCGGGGAGCTGTTTTTT. Translating gives CASSPGLAGGLSGELFF.

This clone came up once. The chain uses TRBV28 and TRBJ1-1; possibly TRBD1 for D (5 bases). Germline V gene sequence: CDR1 MDHEN, CDR2 SYDVKM. The V and J ends lost 6 bases and 5 bases respectively, with 16 bases between them. The CDR3 runs to 14 residues. CDR3 sequence (DNA): TGTGCCAGCAGGCGGTGGGGGGTCGAGACTGAAGCTTTCTTT. Protein: CASRRWGVETEAFF.

This chain uses TRBV6-5 with TRBJ1-4; D gene ambiguous. This CDR3 region has 12 residues. Trimming took 4 bases from V and 14 from J, leaving 14 bases between them. CDR1 and CDR2 from the germline V gene are MNHEY and SVGAGI. Written as DNA, the CDR3 is TGTGCCAGCAGTTCCGGACGGAGCCTGCTGTTTTTT. Its translation: CASSSGRSLLFF.